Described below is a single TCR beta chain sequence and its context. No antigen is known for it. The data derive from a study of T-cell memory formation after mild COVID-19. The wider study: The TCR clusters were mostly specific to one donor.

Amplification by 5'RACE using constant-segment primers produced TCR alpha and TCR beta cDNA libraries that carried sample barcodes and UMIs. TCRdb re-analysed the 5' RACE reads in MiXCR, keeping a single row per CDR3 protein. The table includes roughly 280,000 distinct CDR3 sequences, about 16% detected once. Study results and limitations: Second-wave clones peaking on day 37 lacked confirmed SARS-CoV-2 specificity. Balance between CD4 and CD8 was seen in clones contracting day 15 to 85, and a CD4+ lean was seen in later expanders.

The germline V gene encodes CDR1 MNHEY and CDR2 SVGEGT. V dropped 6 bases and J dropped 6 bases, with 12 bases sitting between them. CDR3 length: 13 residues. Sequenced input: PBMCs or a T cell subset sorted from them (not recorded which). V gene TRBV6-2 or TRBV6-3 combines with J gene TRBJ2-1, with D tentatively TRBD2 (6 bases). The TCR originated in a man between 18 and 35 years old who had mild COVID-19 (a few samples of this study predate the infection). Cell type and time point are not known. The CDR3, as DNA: TGTGCCAGCAGGCGGGACGAAATCAATGAGCAGTTCTTC. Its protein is CASRRDEINEQFF.